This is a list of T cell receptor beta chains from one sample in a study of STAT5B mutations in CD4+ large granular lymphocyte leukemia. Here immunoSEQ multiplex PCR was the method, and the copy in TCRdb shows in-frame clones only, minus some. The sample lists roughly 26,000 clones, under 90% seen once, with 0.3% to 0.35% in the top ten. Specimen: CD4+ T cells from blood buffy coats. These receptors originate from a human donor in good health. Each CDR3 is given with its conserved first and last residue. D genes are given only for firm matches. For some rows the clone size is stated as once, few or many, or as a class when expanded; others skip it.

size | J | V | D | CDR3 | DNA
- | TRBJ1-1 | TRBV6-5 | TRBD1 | CASSSGTGPGRGEAFF | TGTGCCAGCAGTTCCGGGACAGGGCCGGGTCGGGGGGAAGCTTTCTTT
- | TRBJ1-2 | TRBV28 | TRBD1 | CASREQGADYGYTF | TGTGCCAGCAGGGAACAGGGGGCTGACTATGGCTACACCTTC
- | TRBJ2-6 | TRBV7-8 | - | CASSWIRGAGANVLTF | TGTGCCAGCAGCTGGATACGGGGCGCTGGGGCCAACGTCCTGACTTTC
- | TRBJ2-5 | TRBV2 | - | CASSGWEETQYF | TGTGCCAGCAGTGGATGGGAAGAGACCCAGTACTTC
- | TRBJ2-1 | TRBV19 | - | CASTSGGLAGRYNEQFF | TGTGCCAGTACTTCAGGGGGGTTGGCGGGGCGTTACAATGAGCAGTTCTTC
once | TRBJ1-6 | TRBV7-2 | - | CASSLGAVEPLHF | TGTGCCAGCAGCTTAGGGGCGGTGGAACCCCTCCACTTT
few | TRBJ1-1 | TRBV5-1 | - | CASSLNTEAFF | TGCGCCAGCAGCCTCAACACTGAAGCTTTCTTT
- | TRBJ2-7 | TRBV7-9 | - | CASSLVRQGGEQYF | TGTGCCAGCAGCTTAGTGCGGCAGGGCGGGGAGCAGTACTTC
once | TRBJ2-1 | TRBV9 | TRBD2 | CASGRPGTSGGLYNEQFF | TGTGCCAGCGGACGACCCGGGACTAGCGGGGGGCTCTACAATGAGCAGTTCTTC
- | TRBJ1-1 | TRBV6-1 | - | CASSDPSKPVGAFF | TGTGCCAGCAGTGACCCCTCGAAGCCGGTCGGAGCTTTCTTT
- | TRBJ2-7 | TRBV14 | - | CASSQGPGTYEQYF | TGTGCCAGCAGCCAAGGACCTGGTACTTACGAGCAGTACTTC
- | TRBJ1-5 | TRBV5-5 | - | CASSSQWGASNQPQHF | TGTGCCAGCAGCTCCCAATGGGGGGCAAGCAATCAGCCCCAGCATTTT
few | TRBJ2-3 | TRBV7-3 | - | CASSLTGTTDTQYF | TGTGCCAGCAGCTTAACCGGGACCACAGATACGCAGTATTTT
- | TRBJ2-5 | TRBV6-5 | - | CASSDTTKETQYF | TGTGCCAGCAGCGACACCACAAAAGAGACCCAGTACTTC
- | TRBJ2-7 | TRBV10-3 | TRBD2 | CAISESTSGTSRSSYEQYF | TGTGCCATCAGTGAGTCAACGTCCGGGACTAGCAGGAGCTCCTACGAGCAGTACTTC
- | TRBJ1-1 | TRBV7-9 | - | CASSPRYNYENAEAFF | TGTGCCAGCAGCCCACGATATAACTACGAGAACGCTGAGGCTTTCTTT
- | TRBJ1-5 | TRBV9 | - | CASSVVGQTPRPQHF | TGTGCCAGCAGCGTAGTTGGACAGACCCCCCGGCCCCAGCATTTT
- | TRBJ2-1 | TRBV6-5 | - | CASSYPGDGSREQFF | TGTGCCAGCAGTTACCCGGGGGACGGATCTCGGGAGCAGTTCTTC
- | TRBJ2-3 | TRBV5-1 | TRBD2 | CASSPRLAGDTDTQYF | TGCGCCAGCAGCCCCCGACTAGCGGGAGACACAGATACGCAGTATTTT
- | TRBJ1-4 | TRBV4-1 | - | CASSQVGGPNEKLFF | TGCGCCAGCAGCCAAGTGGGGGGGCCTAATGAAAAACTGTTTTTT